These 32 T cell receptor beta chains originate from one sample sequenced in a study of blood T cell repertoires in COVID-19. Here immunoSEQ multiplex PCR was the method, and the copy in TCRdb shows in-frame clones only, minus some. The data hold about 64,000 clones, with roughly 90% observed a single time. The material sequenced was peripheral blood. The origin of the receptors is a woman of 80 years or more with active COVID-19.

This clone was seen just once. The chain links TRBV11-2 to TRBJ2-1; 11 bases match TRBD2. Germline V gene sequence: CDR1 SGHAT, CDR2 FQNNGV. Germline trimming cut 4 bases from V and 13 bases from J; bases unmatched to any gene: 12. The CDR3 has 15 residues. CDR3 loop: CASSSNQGLAESQFF. DNA of the CDR3: TGTGCCAGCAGCTCGAACCAGGGACTAGCGGAGAGCCAGTTCTTC. Complete variable domain (other parts from reference TRBV11-2 and TRBJ2-1): EAGVAQSPRYKIIEKRQSVAFWCNPISGHATLYWYQQILGQGPKLLIQFQNNGVVDDSQLPKDRFSAERLKGVDSTLKIQPAKLEDSAVYLCASSSNQGLAESQFFGPGTRLTVL.

The chain uses TRBV6-2 or TRBV6-3 and TRBJ2-3; D unclear. CDR3 length equals 14 residues. The V end was cut by 6 bases, the J end by 2 bases, with 12 bases between. Germline V CDR1 and CDR2: MNHEY, SVGEGT. The CDR3 is CASSVASYTDTQYF. The CDR3 region has the DNA TGTGCCAGCAGCGTTGCGTCGTACACAGATACGCAGTATTTT.

The chain joins TRBV5-8 to TRBJ2-1; D uncertain. The germline CDR1 and CDR2 sequences are SGHTS and YDEGEE. V lost 4 bases to trimming and J lost 4 bases, with 12 bases between them. The CDR3 length is 14 residues. CDR3 DNA: TGTGCCAGCAGCCCTGACGGCAGGTACAATGAGCAGTTCTTC. Translating it yields CASSPDGRYNEQFF.

The rearrangement links TRBV6-4 to TRBJ2-3, with 8 bases fitting TRBD1. The germline V gene encodes CDR1 MRHNA and CDR2 SNTAGT. The V and J ends lost 0 bases and 3 bases, in that order; junction bases with no gene match: 8. The CDR3 contains 17 residues. CDR3: CASSDSMRRGLTDTQYF. In DNA form, the CDR3 reads TGTGCCAGCAGTGACTCGATGCGCAGGGGGCTAACAGATACGCAGTATTTT.

This rearrangement joins TRBV3-1 (or the pseudogene TRBV3-2) to TRBJ1-1; perhaps TRBD1 as D (5 bases). Germline assignment: CDR1 LGHDT and CDR2 YNNKEL (reference sequence). This CDR3 contains 13 residues. V was trimmed by 7 bases and J by 10 bases, leaving 19 bases between them. DNA of the CDR3: TGTGCCAGCATCCCCTCTCCAGGGTACTTAGCTTTCTTT. It encodes CASIPSPGYLAFF.

J is TRBJ2-3 and V is TRBV7-2; 10 positions match TRBD2. Germline CDR1 SGHTA, CDR2 FQGNSA. With 3 bases clipped from V and 5 bases from J, the junction kept 5 bases outside the gene matches. This CDR3 has 15 amino acids. The CDR3 reads CASSFASGSRDTQYF. Written as DNA, the CDR3 is TGTGCCAGCAGCTTTGCTAGCGGGAGTCGAGATACGCAGTATTTT.

The chain couples TRBV27 to TRBJ2-7, with no clear D. The germline V and J ends were trimmed by 5 bases and 2 bases, with 10 bases remaining between them. The CDR3 length is 13 residues. The germline gives CDR1 MNHEY, CDR2 SMNVEV (reference sequence). The CDR3 is CASSPRSAYEQYF. DNA for the CDR3: TGTGCCAGCAGTCCCAGGTCGGCCTACGAGCAGTACTTC.

This clone has a single count. The DNA of the CDR3 is TGTGCCACCAGTGGCGGGGAGAACACTGAAGCTTTCTTT. Amino acids: CATSGGENTEAFF. This chain uses TRBV24-1 with TRBJ1-1; D unresolved. Trimming left V 5 bases short and J 1 base short, with 7 bases between. CDR1 and CDR2 (germline): KGHDR, SFDVKD. The CDR3 runs to 13 residues.

This clone was found once. This sequence joins TRBV29-1 and TRBJ1-2; 7 bases are shared with TRBD1. The germline gives CDR1 SQVTM, CDR2 ANQGSEA. V shed 3 bases and J 7 bases; nucleotides not matched to a gene: 14. CDR3 length: 15 residues. CDR3 sequence reads: CSVDTTQGFQGGYTF. The CDR3 DNA is TGCAGCGTTGACACGACACAGGGGTTTCAGGGTGGCTACACCTTC.

This chain joins TRBV30 and TRBJ2-1, with 8 bases lining up with TRBD1. Germline V gene data show CDR1 as GTSNPN and CDR2 as SVGIG (reference sequence). V shed 3 bases and J 3 bases; nucleotides not matched to a gene: 13. The CDR3 has 17 amino acids. For the CDR3, the DNA is TGTGCCTGGAGCCGACTGGACGGGACAGGACACTACAATGAGCAGTTCTTC. Amino acid sequence: CAWSRLDGTGHYNEQFF.

The rearrangement uses TRBV10-3 and TRBJ1-1; 11 bases fit TRBD1. This CDR3 has 16 amino acids. CDR1 and CDR2 from the germline V gene are ENHRY and SYGVKD. Germline trimming cut 5 bases from V and 4 bases from J; bases unmatched to any gene: 9. The CDR3: CAISRGQGDGGTEAFF. The CDR3, as DNA: TGTGCCATCAGTCGGGGACAGGGGGACGGGGGCACTGAAGCTTTCTTT.

The chain is built from TRBV28 and TRBJ1-3; 7 nucleotides match TRBD1. Trimming took 2 bases from V and 0 from J; bases not matched to a gene: 7. The CDR3 extends over 17 amino acids. Germline lookup yields CDR1 MDHEN and CDR2 SYDVKM. CDR3 residues: CASSLIGQANSGNTIYF. The CDR3 DNA follows: TGTGCCAGCAGTTTAATTGGACAGGCAAACTCTGGAAACACCATATATTTT. Supplemented by reference TRBV28 and TRBJ1-3, the full variable domain reads DVKVTQSSRYLVKRTGEKVFLECVQDMDHENMFWYRQDPGLGLRLIYFSYDVKMKEKGDIPEGYSVSREKKERFSLILESASTNQTSMYLCASSLIGQANSGNTIYFGEGSWLTVV.

The chain joins TRBV19 to TRBJ1-1; D gene ambiguous. The CDR3 covers 13 residues. Germline V lookup: CDR1 LNHDA, CDR2 SQIVND (reference sequence). The DNA of the CDR3 is TGTGCTTCCTGGCGGGAGGCGAACACTGAAGCTTTCTTT. Translating it yields CASWREANTEAFF. The complete variable domain, with remaining parts taken from reference TRBV19 and TRBJ1-1, reads DGGITQSPKYLFRKEGQNVTLSCEQNLNHDAMYWYRQDPGQGLRLIYYSQIVNDFQKGDIAEGYSVSREKKESFPLTVTSAQKNPTAFYLCASWREANTEAFFGQGTRLTVV.

The chain couples TRBV30 to TRBJ1-1; D uncertain. This CDR3 is built from 13 residues. CDR1 is GTSNPN, CDR2 SVGIG, per germline (reference sequence). Trimming stripped 5 bases from V and 0 bases from J, with 10 bases between. The DNA of the CDR3 is TGTGCCTGGCAGGATCCCATGAACACTGAAGCTTTCTTT. This translates into CAWQDPMNTEAFF.

The rearrangement joins TRBV28 to TRBJ2-6, with TRBD1 matching 10 bases. Losses at the gene ends were 7 bases for V and 4 bases for J; bases not matched to a gene: 7. Per germline, CDR1 MDHEN and CDR2 SYDVKM. CDR3 length: 16 amino acids. The CDR3 sequence: CASKPGTGVGANVLTF. CDR3 DNA sequence: TGTGCCAGCAAACCCGGGACAGGGGTGGGGGCCAACGTCCTGACTTTC.

The chain links TRBV3-1 (or the pseudogene TRBV3-2) to TRBJ2-5; perhaps TRBD1 as D (5 bases). The germline V gene encodes CDR1 LGHDT and CDR2 YNNKEL (reference sequence). This CDR3 spans 13 amino acids. V lost 4 bases and J 3 bases, leaving 9 bases between the germline ends. CDR3 sequence (DNA): TGTGCCAGCAGCCCAGGGCCAGAAGAGACCCAGTACTTC. It translates to CASSPGPEETQYF.

The chain combines TRBV10-3 with TRBJ1-5, with a tentative D call TRBD1 (6 bases). There are 12 residues in the CDR3. Germline CDR1 reads ENHRY; CDR2 reads SYGVKD. The germline V and J ends were trimmed by 3 bases and 8 bases, with 8 bases remaining between them. The CDR3 nucleotides read TGTGCCATCAGTGAAAGGGACAAGCCCCAGCATTTT. The encoded protein is CAISERDKPQHF.

The V call is TRBV3-1 (or the pseudogene TRBV3-2), the J call TRBJ2-1, with 13 bases matching TRBD2. The CDR3 consists of 16 residues. CDR1 LGHDT and CDR2 YNNKEL come from the germline V gene (reference sequence). With V trimmed by 6 bases and J by 4 bases, 6 bases remained unmatched. The CDR3 is CASSRTSGGPYNEQFF. Here the CDR3 DNA reads TGTGCCAGCAGTCGGACTAGCGGGGGCCCATACAATGAGCAGTTCTTC.

This chain joins TRBV11-2 and TRBJ2-7; 9 bases are a match to TRBD1. This CDR3 contains 13 residues. CDR1 is SGHAT, CDR2 FQNNGV, per germline. V was clipped by 5 bases and J by 7 bases; unmatched bases: 6. This CDR3 reads CASSVQGAGEQYV. The CDR3 nucleotides are TGTGCCAGCAGCGTACAGGGGGCGGGAGAGCAGTACGTC.

A note on this clone: A read error may account for a junction end that differs from germline. The chain combines TRBV28 with TRBJ1-2, with 8 bases matching TRBD1. Germline values: CDR1 MDHEN, CDR2 SYDVKM. This CDR3 region has 18 residues. CDR3 bases: TGTGCCAGCAGCTTATTTCAGGGGGCTGGGTTCCCTAACTATGGCTACACCTTC. It yields the protein CASSLFQGAGFPNYGYTF.

The V gene is TRBV28, the J gene TRBJ2-5; 12 bases align to TRBD2. CDR3 length: 16 residues. The V gene end was trimmed by 4 bases and the J gene end by 7 bases; junction bases not matched to a gene: 10. The germline V gene has CDR1 MDHEN and CDR2 SYDVKM. This CDR3 is CASSSRTSGDGRTQYF. The CDR3 DNA reads TGTGCCAGCAGTTCAAGGACTAGCGGGGATGGAAGGACCCAGTACTTC.

The genes are TRBV27 and TRBJ2-1; 10 bases fit TRBD1. Trimming removed 4 bases from V and 5 bases from J; junction bases left unmatched: 8. The CDR3 consists of 16 residues. Germline lookup yields CDR1 MNHEY and CDR2 SMNVEV (reference sequence). The CDR3 reads CASSSHPGQGNNEQFF. CDR3 coding DNA: TGTGCCAGCAGTTCCCACCCGGGACAGGGGAACAATGAGCAGTTCTTC.

The chain is built from TRBV4-2 and TRBJ2-7, with 10 bases fitting TRBD2. The V gene end was trimmed by 5 bases and the J gene end by 4 bases; junction bases not matched to a gene: 5. This CDR3 has 14 amino acids. Germline V CDR1 and CDR2: LGHNA, YNFKEQ. The DNA for the CDR3 is TGTGCCAGCAGCGTTAGCGGGAGGTCGTACGAGCAGTACTTC. Its protein product is CASSVSGRSYEQYF.

The chain links TRBV27 to TRBJ2-2, with D perhaps TRBD1 (6 bases). V shed 5 bases and J shed 6 bases, with 16 bases lying between them. Germline values: CDR1 MNHEY, CDR2 SMNVEV (reference sequence). The length of the CDR3 is 15 residues. The CDR3: CASSKSGHRSGELFF. The CDR3 nucleotides read TGTGCCAGCAGTAAATCGGGACACCGATCCGGGGAGCTGTTTTTT.

This clone turned up a few times. This chain links TRBV7-2 with TRBJ1-3; perhaps TRBD1 as D (6 bases). This CDR3 comprises 15 residues. From germline, CDR1 is SGHTA and CDR2 FQGNSA. The V end lost 0 bases, the J end lost 4 bases, and 10 bases lay between the germline ends. The DNA of the CDR3 is TGTGCCAGCAGCTTAGCAACAGGGTCAGGAAACACCATATATTTT. It codes for CASSLATGSGNTIYF.

The rearrangement uses TRBV28 and TRBJ2-5; D may be TRBD1 (5 bases). The V gene lost 10 bases and the J gene lost 5 bases, with 20 bases spanning the gap. CDR1 is MDHEN and CDR2 is SYDVKM in the germline V gene. The CDR3 spans 14 residues. The CDR3 sequence: CAISQQVSRETQYF. The CDR3, as DNA: TGTGCCATTTCCCAACAGGTGTCACGCGAGACCCAGTACTTC. The complete variable domain, with remaining parts taken from reference TRBV28 and TRBJ2-5, reads DVKVTQSSRYLVKRTGEKVFLECVQDMDHENMFWYRQDPGLGLRLIYFSYDVKMKEKGDIPEGYSVSREKKERFSLILESASTNQTSMYLCAISQQVSRETQYFGPGTRLLVL.

The chain is built from TRBV24-1 and TRBJ2-3, with TRBD1 matching over 9 bases. The CDR3 is 14 amino acids. From germline, CDR1 is KGHDR and CDR2 SFDVKD. Germline trimming cut 7 bases from V and 1 base from J; bases unmatched to any gene: 2. CDR3 in DNA: TGTGCCACCAGCTACAGGGGGCGCACAGATACGCAGTATTTT. It encodes CATSYRGRTDTQYF.

The chain is built from TRBV19 and TRBJ1-4; TRBD1 might be the D (6 bases). There are 12 residues in the CDR3. Germline V lookup: CDR1 LNHDA, CDR2 SQIVND (reference sequence). V gave up 4 bases and J gave up 8 bases, with 8 bases separating them. The CDR3 coding sequence is TGTGCCAGTAGTACCGACAGGGAAAAACTGTTTTTT. Protein product: CASSTDREKLFF.

This chain joins TRBV28 and TRBJ2-5, with 8 positions matching TRBD1. Unmatched junction bases numbered 10, after V lost 11 bases and J lost 2 bases. CDR3 length: 14 residues. Germline CDR1 reads MDHEN; CDR2 reads SYDVKM. The CDR3, as DNA: TGTGCCCTCAGGGGGCAGGGGCAACAAGAGACCCAGTACTTC. It codes for CALRGQGQQETQYF.

The genes are TRBV28 and TRBJ2-7; D gene ambiguous. Germline V gene sequence: CDR1 MDHEN, CDR2 SYDVKM. This CDR3 has 13 residues. Between the trimmed V and J ends, which lost 4 bases and 2 bases, there was a span of 9 bases. This chain's CDR3 is CASSSISAYEQYF. Written as DNA, the CDR3 is TGTGCCAGCAGTTCCATCAGCGCCTACGAGCAGTACTTC.

V and J are TRBV5-1 and TRBJ1-2, with D perhaps matching TRBD1 (6 bases). The CDR3 contains 13 residues. From germline, CDR1 is SGHRS and CDR2 YFSETQ. Trimming shortened V by 2 bases and J by 8 bases, and 13 bases separated the two germline ends. Here the CDR3 reads CASSFPDRRGYTF. CDR3 DNA: TGCGCCAGCAGCTTCCCCGACAGGCGCGGCTACACCTTC.

The chain employs TRBV19 and TRBJ2-2; D is possibly TRBD2 (6 bases). With 7 bases removed from V and 0 bases from J, the gap between germline ends came to 9 bases. Germline V lookup: CDR1 LNHDA, CDR2 SQIVND (reference sequence). This CDR3 has 14 residues. In DNA form, the CDR3 reads TGTGCCAGTATGTGGGGGGCGAACACCGGGGAGCTGTTTTTT. Protein sequence: CASMWGANTGELFF.